The 8 T cell receptor beta chains in this list originate from one sample, sequenced in a study of blood T cells in healthy people across ages. Together with a sample-barcoded 5' primer, a J-beta primer mix was included in a second PCR lasting about 6 to 11 cycles. MiXCR, run by TCRdb on the 5' RACE reads, gives a single entry per CDR3 protein. The table includes about a million distinct CDR3 sequences, about two fifths detected once. The sample taken for sequencing was blood. The receptors stem from a man aged 18 to 29 in good health.

The chain joins TRBV20-1 to TRBJ2-7; maybe TRBD2 (5 bases). CDR1 is DFQATT and CDR2 is SNEGSKA in the germline V gene (reference sequence). Deletions cut 5 bases from V and 3 bases from J, with 11 bases between. The CDR3 has 12 amino acids. This chain's CDR3 is CSAWWENYEQYF. The DNA of the CDR3 is TGCAGTGCTTGGTGGGAGAACTACGAGCAGTACTTC.

The rearrangement links TRBV20-1 to TRBJ2-1, with 7 bases that match TRBD2. The CDR3 sequence is 15 residues long. CDR1 is DFQATT, CDR2 SNEGSKA, per germline (reference sequence). Germline trimming cut 2 bases from V and 8 bases from J; bases unmatched to any gene: 12. The CDR3 coding sequence is TGCAGTGCTAGATCCTCCTGGACTAGTATATATGAGCAGTTCTTC. Protein sequence: CSARSSWTSIYEQFF.

The V and J genes are TRBV12-3 or TRBV12-4 and TRBJ2-5; 11 bases agree with TRBD2. Losses at the gene ends were 7 bases for V and 11 bases for J; bases not matched to a gene: 15. The CDR3 has 15 residues. CDR3 loop: CASNRGLAEHNEQYF. The CDR3, as DNA: TGTGCCAGCAACAGGGGACTAGCGGAACACAATGAGCAGTACTTC.

A note on this clonotype: At one end the junction does not follow the germline gene, possibly because of a read error. V is TRBV27 and J is TRBJ2-1; TRBD2 matches 8 bases. Per germline, CDR1 MNHEY and CDR2 SMNVEV (reference sequence). This CDR3 contains 17 residues. Here the CDR3 reads CVSSGGGGPSSYNGQFF. The CDR3 region has the DNA TGTGTCAGCAGCGGCGGCGGGGGGCCGAGCTCCTACAATGGGCAGTTCTTC.

This clonotype was seen only once. One base away lies a much larger clone, so this may be a sequencing read error. The J gene is TRBJ2-1, the V gene TRBV20-1; 8 bases are shared with TRBD2. The better agreement between TRBJ2-7 and the DNA end casts doubt on the J call. The CDR3 has 15 residues. The germline CDR1 and CDR2 sequences are DFQATT and SNEGSKA (reference sequence). The CDR3: CSVGLAGLSYNEQYF. The CDR3 DNA is TGCAGTGTGGGTTTAGCGGGACTTTCCTACAATGAGCAGTACTTC.

V is TRBV9 and J is TRBJ2-3, with D uncertain. Germline lookup yields CDR1 SGDLS and CDR2 YYNGEE. The CDR3 extends over 14 amino acids. The V end was cut by 0 bases, the J end by 0 bases, with 5 bases between. The CDR3 protein is CASSVEESTDTQYF. The DNA for the CDR3 is TGTGCCAGCAGCGTAGAGGAAAGCACAGATACGCAGTATTTT.

The chain links TRBV25-1 to TRBJ1-4; D is unresolved. Germline CDR1 reads MGHDK; CDR2 reads SYGVNS. Trimming shortened V by 4 bases and J by 7 bases, and 4 bases separated the two germline ends. This CDR3 is built from 11 residues. CDR3 amino acids: CASSGVEKLFF. CDR3 nucleotide sequence: TGTGCCAGCAGTGGAGTTGAAAAACTGTTTTTT.

The rearrangement joins TRBV6-5 to TRBJ1-1; D not resolved. Germline V gene data show CDR1 as MNHEY and CDR2 as SVGAGI. Trimming pared 2 bases from V and 5 bases from J, leaving 9 bases between. CDR3 length: 13 amino acids. CDR3 in DNA: TGTGCCAGCAGTTACGCCCTAAGGACTGAAGCTTTCTTT. It encodes CASSYALRTEAFF.